The 4 T cell receptor beta chains given below trace back to one sample, sequenced in a study of spatial heterogeneity in lung cancer. MiXCR, applied by TCRdb to the 5' RACE reads, yields one record per CDR3 protein. Among 8,500 to 9,000 distinct CDR3 sequences listed, roughly 4.5% were seen once. Stated time point: sample taken at primary tumor resection. The sequenced material consisted of unsorted whole RNA from tumor, nontumor lung or frozen PBMC. The input for sequencing was PBMCs, taken at surgery. The receptor source for this set is a male donor with early-stage non-small cell lung cancer.

This clonotype was observed at least ten times. This beta chain came through as a stray read in a library set up for alpha chains, and its size says little. The rearrangement joins TRBV29-1 to TRBJ2-1, with TRBD2 identical over 11 bases. This CDR3 spans 15 amino acids. Germline V gene sequence: CDR1 SQVTM, CDR2 ANQGSEA. V shed 3 bases, J shed 9 bases, and the junction held 10 bases outside the gene matches. For the CDR3, the DNA is TGCAGCGTTGATGGTTTTAGCGGGGGGGCTGGTGAGCAGTTCTTC. As protein: CSVDGFSGGAGEQFF.

Note on this clonotype: This beta chain represents an off-target read in a library built for alpha chains; its size is of limited meaning. The V gene is TRBV6-1, the J gene TRBJ2-1; D may be TRBD2 (6 bases). The germline V and J ends were trimmed by 3 bases and 9 bases, with 12 bases remaining between them. The length of the CDR3 is 13 residues. Germline V gene lookup returns CDR1 MNHNS and CDR2 SASEGT. The CDR3 sequence: CASSEEGIGEQFF. CDR3 nucleotide sequence: TGTGCCAGCAGTGAGGAGGGTATAGGTGAGCAGTTCTTC.

On this clonotype: A read error is possible here, since a much larger clone lies one base away. A library prepared for alpha chains yielded this beta chain as an off-target read; its size is of little meaning. The chain carries TRBV20-1 and TRBJ2-1; weak D call: TRBD1 (6 bases). The CDR3 totals 15 residues. The V gene's germline CDR1 is DFQATT and CDR2 SNEGSKA (reference sequence). CDR3 nucleotides: TGCAGTGCTAGTAATTCGAGACAGGTTGACAATAAGCAGTTCTTC. It encodes CSASNSRQVDNKQFF.

This clonotype was counted many times. The library was built for alpha chains, so this beta chain is an off-target read and its size means little. The chain combines TRBV11-2 with TRBJ2-1; 8 bases are a match to TRBD1. V was pared by 5 bases and J by 3 bases, with 9 bases of the junction left unmatched. There are 16 residues in the CDR3. CDR1 is SGHAT and CDR2 is FQNNGV in the germline V gene. CDR3 residues: CASSISTGGFYNEQFF. CDR3 bases: TGTGCCAGCAGCATATCTACAGGGGGATTCTACAATGAGCAGTTCTTC.